This T cell receptor beta chain was profiled in a study of cytotoxic CD8 clonotypes in ibrutinib-treated CLL. Study overall: Mean productive templates were almost 260,000; mean productive rearrangements were 94,082.

The CDR3 extends over 13 amino acids. CDR1 is MGHRA, CDR2 YSYEKL, per germline. Trimming left V 6 bases short and J 2 bases short, with 10 bases between. Measured with immunoSEQ multiplex PCR; TCRdb has only the in-frame clones, and not every one. The sample includes under 200,000 clones, approximately 80% of them seen just once. This chain links TRBV4-1 with TRBJ2-5, with D uncertain. The receptor was isolated from a human donor with chronic lymphocytic leukemia. The source material was PBMCs, sampled after 24 months of ibrutinib treatment. This chain's CDR3 is CASSPMVQETQYF. DNA for the CDR3: TGCGCCAGCAGTCCGATGGTGCAAGAGACCCAGTACTTC.